The source of this TCR beta chain is a study of Ad26.COV2.S vaccination and SARS-CoV-2 variants. The table lists this clone with a count of one. This CDR3 has 20 amino acids. V lost 1 base, J lost 1 base, and 14 bases stayed unmatched. Germline V gene lookup returns CDR1 SGHVS and CDR2 FQNEAQ. The repertoire was sequenced with immunoSEQ multiplex PCR; TCRdb's copy has only in-frame clones and lacks some. In the table there are roughly 180,000 clones, about 83% of which are singletons. This chain joins TRBV7-8 and TRBJ2-1; TRBD2 matches at 9 bases. The source is a human donor who had recovered from COVID-19. The input for sequencing was peripheral blood, taken after recovery from COVID-19. The CDR3 nucleotides read TGTGCCAGCAGCTTAGGGGGACTAGCCTTTCACCCGGGGTCCTACAATGAGCAGTTCTTC. Translated: CASSLGGLAFHPGSYNEQFF.